This T cell receptor beta chain was recovered during a study of blood T cell repertoires in COVID-19. Study-wide context: Samples came from the United States, Italy and Spain, spanning acute and convalescent COVID-19. T cells, B-cell-depleted T cells, or PBMCs provided the cDNA or gDNA that served as material.

In the original analysis: Amplifying reference gene primers gave estimates of nucleated cell counts. Measured with immunoSEQ multiplex PCR; TCRdb has only the in-frame clones, and not every one. The D gene and trimming were derived from the DNA, and the V and J assignments and clone size from that table. The sample includes fewer than 70,000 clones, about 90% seen only once; the top ten take approximately 15%. Recruited during active infection, patients (from Seattle) were subsequently followed longitudinally. After removal of 1 base from V and 9 bases from J, the junction contained 5 bases not matched to a gene. The CDR3 extends over 15 amino acids. Germline loops: CDR1 SGHAT, CDR2 FQNNGV.

The chain is built from TRBV11-2 and TRBJ1-5, with TRBD1 identical over 11 bases. The source is a man in his forties with COVID-19, enrolled during active disease. Sequences were obtained from peripheral blood. As DNA, the CDR3 is TGTGCCAGCAGCTTAGCGGACAGGGGGCTTCGGCCCCAGCATTTT. Residues: CASSLADRGLRPQHF.